This is a list of T cell receptor beta chains from one sample in a study of spatial heterogeneity in lung cancer. TCRdb analysed the 5' RACE reads with MiXCR anew, one entry per CDR3 protein. The data contain tens of thousands of distinct CDR3 sequences, around 7% of them seen just once; the ten biggest clones take up roughly 2.7%. The material was PBMCs, obtained at surgery. The receptors were sampled from a female donor with early-stage non-small cell lung cancer. Each CDR3 is given with its conserved first and last residue. A D gene is named only where the DNA matches it firmly. Expanded clones are given a class, and other clones once, few, many or no size at all.

j_gene,v_gene,abundance,d_gene,CDR3aa,CDR3nt
TRBJ1-2,TRBV4-1,many,NA,CASTPRFRDGGWDGYTF,TGCGCCAGCACCCCAAGGTTCCGGGACGGCGGATGGGATGGCTACACCTTC
TRBJ2-3,TRBV5-1,many,NA,CASSLNTAQYF,TGCGCCAGCAGCCTAAATACGGCGCAGTATTTT
TRBJ1-5,TRBV15,many,NA,CATSRGSGRGNQPQHF,TGTGCCACCAGCAGAGGCTCAGGGAGGGGCAATCAGCCCCAGCATTTT
TRBJ1-1,TRBV11-1,many,TRBD1,CATKTGKDTEAFF,TGTGCCACGAAGACAGGGAAGGACACTGAAGCTTTCTTT
TRBJ1-6,TRBV5-1,few,NA,CASTRDKESSPLHF,TGCGCCAGCACCAGGGACAAGGAAAGTTCACCCCTCCACTTT
TRBJ2-1,TRBV11-3,NA,NA,CASSLEPNEQFF,TGTGCCAGCAGCTTAGAACCAAATGAGCAGTTCTTC
TRBJ2-7,TRBV7-3,many,NA,CASSLGGDYEQYF,TGTGCCAGCAGCTTAGGGGGAGACTACGAGCAGTACTTC
TRBJ2-5,TRBV29-1,many,TRBD1,CSVGGRDRAMETQYF,TGCAGCGTTGGTGGCCGGGACAGGGCGATGGAGACCCAGTACTTC
TRBJ2-5,TRBV29-1,many,NA,CSVPPQGGFQETQYF,TGCAGCGTTCCCCCGCAAGGCGGGTTTCAAGAGACCCAGTACTTC
TRBJ2-7,TRBV6-5,many,NA,CASSYAQSYEQYF,TGTGCCAGCAGTTACGCTCAGTCCTACGAGCAGTACTTC
TRBJ2-1,TRBV20-1,few,NA,CSARDLAGLDEQFF,TGCAGTGCTAGAGATCTGGCAGGGTTGGATGAGCAGTTCTTC
TRBJ2-7,TRBV28,many,NA,CASSLPRPPYEQYF,TGTGCCAGCAGTTTGCCCCGACCGCCCTACGAGCAGTACTTC
TRBJ1-1,TRBV28,many,NA,CASSPVSFVMNTEAFF,TGTGCCAGCTCTCCCGTCTCGTTCGTCATGAACACTGAAGCTTTCTTT
TRBJ2-5,TRBV7-8,many,TRBD1,CASSNPTGAGTQYF,TGTGCCAGCAGCAACCCCACAGGGGCCGGGACCCAGTACTTC
TRBJ2-7,TRBV3-1,few,TRBD1,CASRQGGTGAYEQYF,TGTGCCAGCAGACAAGGCGGGACAGGGGCCTACGAGCAGTACTTC
TRBJ2-7,TRBV5-1,NA,TRBD1,CASSWGQGASEQYF,TGCGCCAGCAGCTGGGGACAGGGGGCTTCCGAGCAGTACTTC
TRBJ1-2,TRBV7-2,many,NA,CASSLVRLGYTF,TGTGCCAGCAGCTTAGTCAGGCTAGGCTACACCTTC
TRBJ1-2,TRBV2,many,NA,CASSDRQQFVGYTF,TGTGCCAGCAGTGATCGGCAGCAATTTGTTGGCTACACCTTC
TRBJ2-7,TRBV4-2,many,NA,CASSQDEGNNEQYF,TGTGCCAGCAGCCAAGACGAGGGAAACAACGAGCAGTACTTC
TRBJ2-2,TRBV19,few,TRBD2,CASSGPGGYGELFF,TGTGCCAGTAGTGGTCCCGGGGGGTACGGGGAGCTGTTTTTT
TRBJ2-2,TRBV20-1,many,TRBD1,CSARIPDRAANTGELFF,TGCAGTGCTAGAATACCCGACAGGGCCGCGAACACCGGGGAGCTGTTTTTT
TRBJ1-2,TRBV20-1,NA,NA,CSIGSGGTYGYTF,TGCAGCATCGGGTCAGGCGGAACCTATGGCTACACCTTC
TRBJ2-7,TRBV10-3,few,TRBD1,CAVAPGTGLYEQYF,TGTGCCGTGGCCCCCGGGACAGGTCTCTACGAGCAGTACTTC
TRBJ1-5,TRBV6-2/TRBV6-3,NA,NA,CASSYSPRLAQHF,TGTGCCAGCAGTTACTCGCCGAGGCTGGCCCAGCATTTT